Sequencing of this TCR beta chain was carried out in a study of blood T cell repertoires in COVID-19. Turning to the study itself: Sample material is recorded as cDNA or gDNA derived from T cells, B-cell-depleted T cells, or PBMCs.

The method was immunoSEQ multiplex PCR; TCRdb's version includes in-frame clones alone and lacks a portion of them. The data hold some 74,000 clones, with approximately 81% observed a single time. Trimming took 0 bases from V and 7 from J; bases not matched to a gene: 9. Germline assignment: CDR1 SGHRS and CDR2 YFSETQ. The CDR3 totals 18 residues. The clonotype originates from an elderly woman with active or convalescent COVID-19. J is TRBJ2-1 and V is TRBV5-1; 14 bases are shared with TRBD2. The source material was peripheral blood. In nucleotides, the CDR3 is TGCGCCAGCAGCTTGGGACTAGCGGGAGGGCGAGGATCAAATGAGCAGTTCTTC. Protein: CASSLGLAGGRGSNEQFF.